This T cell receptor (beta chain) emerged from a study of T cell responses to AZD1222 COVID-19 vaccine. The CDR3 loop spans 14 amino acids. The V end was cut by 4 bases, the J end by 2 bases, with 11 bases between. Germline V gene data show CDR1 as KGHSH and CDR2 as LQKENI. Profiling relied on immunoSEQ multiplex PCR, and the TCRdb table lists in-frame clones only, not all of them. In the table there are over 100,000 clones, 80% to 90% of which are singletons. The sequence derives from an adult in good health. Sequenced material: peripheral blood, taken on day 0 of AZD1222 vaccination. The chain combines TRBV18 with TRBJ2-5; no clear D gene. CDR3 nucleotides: TGTGCCAGCTCACTCCACCGTCAGCAAGAGACCCAGTACTTC. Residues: CASSLHRQQETQYF.